This T cell receptor beta chain was captured in a study of cytomegalovirus exposure and HLA in healthy donors. Whole-study findings and limits: Later, an analysis found that TCR clusters from the first cohort tended to co-occur in the 130 or so validation repertoires. The classifier was said to identify cytomegalovirus status with high specificity and sensitivity. 150 or so TCR beta chains were listed as cytomegalovirus-associated.

With 3 bases clipped from V and 1 base from J, the junction kept 7 bases outside the gene matches. Germline V gives CDR1 SGHDT, CDR2 YYEEEE. The CDR3 extends over 16 amino acids. A remark on this clone: Its antigen is not identified.

TCRdb's table, derived via immunoSEQ multiplex PCR, lists solely in-frame clones and lacks some. The profile covers around 99,000 clones, with roughly 90% appearing a single time and more than 2% taken by the ten largest. Among the 90 to 150 subjects of the validation cohort, separate from the roughly 670-subject first cohort, were the donors. This chain joins TRBV5-6 and TRBJ2-7; 10 bases map to TRBD1. This TCR was recovered from a young woman in good health and CMV-seronegative. The source material was PBMCs. The CDR3 is CASSSGTGVNSYEQYF. The DNA for the CDR3 is TGTGCCAGCAGCTCCGGGACAGGGGTTAATTCCTACGAGCAGTACTTC.